These 18 T cell receptor beta chains came from one sample sequenced in a study of Ad26.COV2.S vaccination and SARS-CoV-2 variants. Profiled with immunoSEQ multiplex PCR; TCRdb holds only in-frame clones, not every one. Of fewer than 150,000 clones listed, more than 80% are singletons. The sequenced sample was peripheral blood, obtained after recovery from COVID-19. The origin of the receptors is a human donor who had recovered from COVID-19.

This clone turned up a few times. This rearrangement joins TRBV11-2 to TRBJ1-1; D possibly corresponds to TRBD1 (6 bases). V lost 4 bases, J lost 2 bases, and 8 bases lay in between. Looked up from germline, CDR1 is SGHAT and CDR2 is FQNNGV. This CDR3 has 13 amino acids. As DNA, the CDR3 is TGTGCCAGCAGCTATGGGGGCAACACTGAAGCTTTCTTT. It codes for CASSYGGNTEAFF.

The chain employs TRBV28 and TRBJ1-2; 8 nucleotides match TRBD1. Germline CDR1 reads MDHEN; CDR2 reads SYDVKM. The CDR3 contains 15 residues. The V segment lost 7 bases and the J segment 4 bases; nucleotides outside the gene matches: 11. CDR3 DNA: TGTGCCAGCACCACGACCGGGACAGGCGCCTATGGCTACACCTTC. Protein: CASTTTGTGAYGYTF.

This clone has at least ten counts. The rearrangement links TRBV9 to TRBJ1-2; TRBD1 matches 7 bases. The CDR3 runs to 15 residues. The V gene end was trimmed by 0 bases and the J gene end by 8 bases; junction bases not matched to a gene: 10. Germline V gives CDR1 SGDLS, CDR2 YYNGEE. The CDR3 coding sequence is TGTGCCAGCAGCGTAGAACACAGGGGTATACGCGGCTACACCTTC. Translated: CASSVEHRGIRGYTF.

This sequence joins TRBV24-1 and TRBJ1-3; D is undetermined. Looked up from germline, CDR1 is KGHDR and CDR2 is SFDVKD. The V end was cut by 5 bases, the J end by 0 bases, with 13 bases between. The CDR3 covers 16 residues. The DNA for the CDR3 is TGTGCCACCAGTGCTACGACTCGAGCCTCTGGAAACACCATATATTTT. Translating it yields CATSATTRASGNTIYF.

The rearrangement links TRBV19 to TRBJ1-5; D is ambiguous. The V end lost 3 bases, the J end lost 5 bases, and 11 bases lay between the germline ends. The CDR3 runs 14 residues. CDR1 is LNHDA and CDR2 is SQIVND in the germline V gene (reference sequence). The CDR3 DNA reads as TGTGCCAGTAGTATTAGGGAGGCCTATCAGCCCCAGCATTTT. Protein product: CASSIREAYQPQHF. Based on the CDR3 plus reference TRBV19 and TRBJ1-5, the full variable domain is DGGITQSPKYLFRKEGQNVTLSCEQNLNHDAMYWYRQDPGQGLRLIYYSQIVNDFQKGDIAEGYSVSREKKESFPLTVTSAQKNPTAFYLCASSIREAYQPQHFGDGTRLSIL.

Only a few counts were recorded for this clone. V is TRBV5-1 and J is TRBJ1-2; 8 bases are shared with TRBD1. With 4 bases clipped from V and 2 bases from J, the junction kept 4 bases outside the gene matches. This CDR3 is 14 amino acids long. Germline loops: CDR1 SGHRS, CDR2 YFSETQ. In DNA, the CDR3 is TGCGCCAGCAGCACCGACAGGGGCAACTATGGCTACACCTTC. Protein product: CASSTDRGNYGYTF.

CDR3 sequence (DNA): TGCAGCGTTGAGGGCGGCTACACCTTC. This encodes CSVEGGYTF. The chain couples TRBV29-1 to TRBJ1-2; D is uncertain. Trimming left V 3 bases short and J 8 bases short, with 4 bases between. From germline, CDR1 is SQVTM and CDR2 ANQGSEA. The CDR3 has 9 residues.

The rearrangement joins TRBV2 to TRBJ1-5, with D maybe TRBD1 (6 bases). Germline CDR1 is SNHLY and CDR2 is FYNNEI. The V end lost 6 bases, the J end lost 5 bases, and 14 bases lay between the germline ends. The CDR3 contains 14 residues. CDR3 region: CASRTGQQYQPQHF. CDR3 in DNA: TGTGCCAGCAGGACAGGACAGCAGTATCAGCCCCAGCATTTT.

The CDR3 sequence is CASSPPQVNYGYTF. The CDR3 bases are TGTGCCAGCTCACCACCGCAGGTGAACTATGGCTACACCTTC. The chain combines TRBV18 with TRBJ1-2; D gene ambiguous. The V and J ends lost 0 bases and 2 bases respectively, with 7 bases between them. CDR1 is KGHSH and CDR2 is LQKENI in the germline V gene. The length of the CDR3 is 14 residues.

CDR3 protein: CATAPLITGSEQFF. CDR3 bases: TGTGCCACCGCCCCCCTAATAACAGGGAGTGAGCAGTTCTTC. The J gene is TRBJ2-1, the V gene TRBV27; tentatively, D is TRBD1 (6 bases). This CDR3 is built from 14 residues. With 10 bases removed from V and 9 bases from J, the gap between germline ends came to 22 bases. Per germline, CDR1 MNHEY and CDR2 SMNVEV (reference sequence).

V and J are TRBV19 and TRBJ2-7, with TRBD2 matching 12 bases. From germline, CDR1 is LNHDA and CDR2 SQIVND (reference sequence). This CDR3 has 16 residues. V gave up 4 bases and J gave up 2 bases; unmatched junction bases: 6. In DNA, the CDR3 is TGTGCCAGTAGTACTAGCGGGGGGGAAATACCCTACGAGCAGTACTTC. Protein: CASSTSGGEIPYEQYF. Based on the CDR3 plus reference TRBV19 and TRBJ2-7, the full variable domain is DGGITQSPKYLFRKEGQNVTLSCEQNLNHDAMYWYRQDPGQGLRLIYYSQIVNDFQKGDIAEGYSVSREKKESFPLTVTSAQKNPTAFYLCASSTSGGEIPYEQYFGPGTRLTVT.

This chain links TRBV5-4 with TRBJ1-2; the match to TRBD1 covers 8 bases. V gave up 4 bases and J gave up 5 bases; unmatched junction bases: 13. Germline CDR1 reads SGHNT; CDR2 reads YYREEE (reference sequence). This CDR3 contains 16 residues. The CDR3 nucleotides are TGTGCCAGCAGCCCTTCGCGGACAGGGCCATCTTATGGCTACACCTTC. Its protein is CASSPSRTGPSYGYTF.

This clone occurred once. The V call is TRBV6-1, the J call TRBJ1-3, with unresolved D. The CDR3 has 17 residues. CDR1 and CDR2 from the germline V gene are MNHNS and SASEGT. Trimming cost V 1 base and J 0 bases, with 13 bases left between them. The CDR3 region has the DNA TGTGCCAGCAGTGAAGAAGTTTTGGGCGCCTCTGGAAACACCATATATTTT. This codes for CASSEEVLGASGNTIYF.

The rearrangement joins TRBV18 to TRBJ1-4; D ambiguous. Germline V lookup: CDR1 KGHSH, CDR2 LQKENI. The CDR3 has 15 amino acids. Trimming stripped 3 bases from V and 8 bases from J, with 16 bases between. The CDR3 here is CASSPRTLLGEKLFF. The CDR3 DNA is TGTGCCAGCTCACCCCGGACGCTATTAGGCGAAAAACTGTTTTTT. Full variable domain (remainder filled in from reference TRBV18 and TRBJ1-4): NAGVMQNPRHLVRRRGQEARLRCSPMKGHSHVYWYRQLPEEGLKFMVYLQKENIIDESGMPKERFSAEFPKEGPSILRIQQVVRGDSAAYFCASSPRTLLGEKLFFGSGTQLSVL.

This chain connects TRBV12-5 to TRBJ1-2, with 8 bases fitting TRBD1. This CDR3 has 16 amino acids. With V trimmed by 4 bases and J by 3 bases, 10 bases remained unmatched. Germline V gene sequence: CDR1 LGHNT, CDR2 FRNRAP. CDR3 in amino acids: CASGSHRDRRDYGYTF. For the CDR3, the DNA is TGTGCTAGTGGTTCCCACCGGGACAGGCGGGACTATGGCTACACCTTC.

This chain joins TRBV9 and TRBJ1-1, with unresolved D. The CDR3 runs 14 residues. Germline V gene lookup returns CDR1 SGDLS and CDR2 YYNGEE. V gave up 3 bases and J gave up 1 base, with 10 bases separating them. The CDR3 loop is CASSDSDANTEAFF. CDR3 nucleotides: TGTGCCAGCAGCGACTCCGACGCGAACACTGAAGCTTTCTTT.

This chain uses TRBV14 with TRBJ2-2; D not certain. With 4 bases removed from V and 4 bases from J, the gap between germline ends came to 13 bases. This CDR3 is 15 amino acids long. The germline V gene has CDR1 SGHDN and CDR2 FVKESK. CDR3 sequence: CASSRVSGATGELFF. The CDR3 nucleotides read TGTGCCAGCAGCCGTGTGTCTGGTGCCACCGGGGAGCTGTTTTTT.

The chain combines TRBV28 with TRBJ1-4; D call uncertain. The germline V gene has CDR1 MDHEN and CDR2 SYDVKM. The germline V and J ends were trimmed by 2 bases and 7 bases, with 5 bases remaining between them. CDR3 length: 12 amino acids. CDR3 sequence (DNA): TGTGCCAGCAGTTTAGTAGGTGAAAAACTGTTTTTT. This gives the protein CASSLVGEKLFF.